These 22 T cell receptor beta chains were sequenced from one sample in a study of breast tumors, draining lymph nodes, adjacent tissues. TCRdb redid the calling of the multiplex PCR reads with MiXCR, one entry per CDR3 protein. The sample consists of about 230,000 distinct CDR3 sequences, about 30% of them appearing once. The lymph nodes were axillary draining lymph nodes from breast cancer patients. Sequencing was carried out using axillary lymph node tissue. The origin of the receptors is a female donor with breast cancer. Some clones in this sample may be carry-over from other donors' samples.

The V and J genes are TRBV14 and TRBJ1-1; 7 bases are a match to TRBD1. Trimming cost V 0 bases and J 0 bases; bases outside gene matches: 4. The CDR3 is 16 residues long. The germline V gene has CDR1 SGHDN and CDR2 FVKESK. The CDR3, as DNA: TGTGCCAGCAGCCAAGATCTGGGACAGTTGAACACTGAAGCTTTCTTT. Residues: CASSQDLGQLNTEAFF.

This clonotype has only a few counts. This may arise from a read error, as a much more abundant clone is one base away. CDR3 region: CASSLVGASGCTF. CDR3 coding DNA: TGTGCCAGCAGCTTGGTGGGGGCTAGTGGCTGCACCTTC. The chain uses TRBV5-6 and TRBJ1-2; the D gene is possibly TRBD1 (6 bases). Germline CDR1 SGHDT, CDR2 YYEEEE. The CDR3 runs 13 residues.

This clonotype was counted a few times. The chain carries TRBV12-3 or TRBV12-4 and TRBJ1-5, with D unclear. V was trimmed by 3 bases and J by 11 bases, leaving 11 bases between them. The CDR3 sequence is 12 residues long. The CDR3 spells CASSFLLSAQHF. CDR3 DNA: TGTGCCAGCAGTTTCCTACTTTCGGCCCAGCATTTT.

The V call is TRBV2, the J call TRBJ1-6; maybe TRBD1 (5 bases). Between the trimmed V and J ends, which lost 5 bases and 1 base, there was a span of 9 bases. Per the germline V gene, CDR1 is SNHLY and CDR2 is FYNNEI. This CDR3 contains 15 residues. The CDR3 nucleotides read TGTGCCAGCAGTTTCGGGGGTTCCTATAATTCACCCCTCCACTTT. This translates into CASSFGGSYNSPLHF.

Only a few counts were recorded for this clonotype. The CDR3 DNA reads TGTGCCAGCAGCTTCCTTCGGGGGGCCACTGAAGCTTTCTTT. Protein: CASSFLRGATEAFF. The rearrangement joins TRBV11-2 to TRBJ1-1; D possibly corresponds to TRBD1 (6 bases). The CDR3 spans 14 residues. The V end was cut by 3 bases, the J end by 4 bases, with 12 bases between. Germline CDR1 SGHAT, CDR2 FQNNGV. Full variable domain (remainder filled in from reference TRBV11-2 and TRBJ1-1): EAGVAQSPRYKIIEKRQSVAFWCNPISGHATLYWYQQILGQGPKLLIQFQNNGVVDDSQLPKDRFSAERLKGVDSTLKIQPAKLEDSAVYLCASSFLRGATEAFFGQGTRLTVV.

This clonotype has at least ten counts. One end of the junction fails to match germline, which may point to a read error. The CDR3 region has the DNA TGTGCCAGCAGTCACTCGGGCGGACAGGGGAATGGCTACACCTTC. It yields the protein CASSHSGGQGNGYTF. The rearrangement uses TRBV6-6 and TRBJ1-2; TRBD1 matches at 9 bases. Germline lookup yields CDR1 MNHNY and CDR2 SVGAGI (reference sequence). The CDR3 covers 15 residues.

This chain links TRBV9 with TRBJ2-2; 10 positions agree with TRBD2. Germline-derived CDR1 and CDR2 are SGDLS and YYNGEE. Trimming took 2 bases from V and 10 from J; bases not matched to a gene: 8. The CDR3 sequence is 15 residues long. The CDR3 nucleotides read TGTGCCAGCAGCGTGAGCGGGGGGGCGGGGTCGGAGCTGTTTTTT. This translates into CASSVSGGAGSELFF. The whole variable domain, remainder taken from reference TRBV9 and TRBJ2-2, is DSGVTQTPKHLITATGQRVTLRCSPRSGDLSVYWYQQSLDQGLQFLIQYYNGEERAKGNILERFSAQQFPDLHSELNLSSLELGDSALYFCASSVSGGAGSELFFGEGSRLTVL.

This clonotype appeared many times. The chain is built from TRBV19 and TRBJ1-4, with 8 bases lining up with TRBD1. Per the germline V gene, CDR1 is LNHDA and CDR2 is SQIVND (reference sequence). With 5 bases clipped from V and 8 bases from J, the junction kept 7 bases outside the gene matches. The CDR3 is 14 amino acids. DNA for the CDR3: TGTGCCAGTAGTGCGACAGGGGCTTTCGAAAAACTGTTTTTT. Protein sequence: CASSATGAFEKLFF.

At least ten counts were recorded for this clonotype. In nucleotides, the CDR3 is TGTGCCAGCAGCTTAGTCAGCGCAGGGACCGGGGAGCTGTTTTTT. Translated: CASSLVSAGTGELFF. V and J are TRBV11-3 and TRBJ2-2; D may be TRBD1 (5 bases). CDR3 length: 15 amino acids. V lost 1 base, J lost 5 bases, and 11 bases lay in between. Germline V gives CDR1 SGHNT, CDR2 YENEEA. The full variable domain, rest sourced from reference TRBV11-3 and TRBJ2-2, is EAGVVQSPRYKIIEKKQPVAFWCNPISGHNTLYWYLQNLGQGPELLIRYENEEAVDDSQLPKDRFSAERLKGVDSTLKIQPAELGDSAVYLCASSLVSAGTGELFFGEGSRLTVL.

This clonotype has a handful of counts. With a much larger clone just one base away, this may be a read error. The chain links TRBV12-5 to TRBJ2-3; the match to TRBD2 covers 11 bases. J was trimmed by 8 bases and V by 3 bases; bases with no gene match: 10. CDR3 length: 16 amino acids. Looked up from germline, CDR1 is LGHNT and CDR2 is FRNRAP. The CDR3 coding sequence is TGTGCTAGTGGTTTCGCCGCCGGGACTAGCGGCCTTACGCAGTATTTT. Its protein product is CASGFAAGTSGLTQYF.

The sample holds many counts of this clonotype. This rearrangement joins TRBV7-8 to TRBJ2-3; D gene uncertain. CDR3 size: 14 residues. Germline V lookup: CDR1 SGHVS, CDR2 FQNEAQ. V lost 5 bases to trimming and J lost 3 bases, with 12 bases between them. CDR3 nucleotide sequence: TGTGCCAGCAGCCGGAGCGCAAGGACAGATACGCAGTATTTT. Residues: CASSRSARTDTQYF.

This clonotype was observed a handful of times. The rearrangement links TRBV28 to TRBJ2-2; 8 nucleotides line up with TRBD1. CDR3 length: 13 residues. The ends lost 7 bases at V and 6 bases at J; junction bases unmatched: 4. CDR1 is MDHEN, CDR2 SYDVKM, per germline. CDR3: CASTPGGPGELFF. The CDR3 DNA follows: TGTGCCAGCACTCCAGGGGGCCCCGGGGAGCTGTTTTTT.

This sequence joins TRBV11-3 and TRBJ1-2; D is uncertain. The CDR3 runs to 17 residues. The V and J ends lost 6 bases and 12 bases respectively, with 32 bases between them. Germline V gene data show CDR1 as SGHNT and CDR2 as YENEEA. CDR3: CASSQDQAKEQHSGNTF. For the CDR3, the DNA is TGTGCCAGCAGTCAAGACCAGGCCAAGGAACAGCACTCTGGAAACACCTTC. Filled out from reference TRBV11-3 and TRBJ1-2, the complete variable domain reads EAGVVQSPRYKIIEKKQPVAFWCNPISGHNTLYWYLQNLGQGPELLIRYENEEAVDDSQLPKDRFSAERLKGVDSTLKIQPAELGDSAVYLCASSQDQAKEQHSGNTFGSGTRLTVV.

The chain combines TRBV7-3 with TRBJ1-2; D is perhaps TRBD1 (5 bases). Trimming removed 3 bases from V and 8 bases from J, with 13 bases in between. The CDR3 spans 13 residues. From germline, CDR1 is SGHTA and CDR2 FQGTGA. DNA for the CDR3: TGTGCCAGCAGCTTTTCGGGGACTGAAGGCTACACCTTC. Protein sequence: CASSFSGTEGYTF.

Turning to this clonotype: No conserved phenylalanine or tryptophan ends this CDR3, so it is likely a read error. This chain links TRBV6-6 with TRBJ2-7, with D hard to call. The ends were cut back, 8 bases at V and 0 bases at J, with 11 bases in the middle. CDR3 length: 13 amino acids. The germline gives CDR1 MNHNY, CDR2 SVGAGI (reference sequence). CDR3 sequence: CASQRPLSYEQYL. The CDR3 DNA reads as TGTGCCAGCCAACGGCCGCTCTCCTACGAGCAGTACCTC.

The chain has TRBV6-1 and TRBJ1-1; D is undetermined. Per germline, CDR1 MNHNS and CDR2 SASEGT. Trimming took 2 bases from V and 1 from J, leaving 5 bases between them. The CDR3 runs to 13 residues. The CDR3 bases are TGTGCCAGCAGTGAACAGTGGAACACTGAAGCTTTCTTT. This sequence encodes CASSEQWNTEAFF.

The CDR3 is CASSWTGQGETDTQYF. The CDR3 DNA is TGTGCCAGCAGCTGGACAGGGCAGGGTGAGACAGATACGCAGTATTTT. J is TRBJ2-3 and V is TRBV7-9; 8 bases align to TRBD1. The CDR3 consists of 16 residues. CDR1 is SEHNR and CDR2 is FQNEAQ in the germline V gene (reference sequence). With V trimmed by 4 bases and J by 3 bases, 9 bases remained unmatched.

Regarding this clonotype: A much bigger clone sits one base away, suggesting this may be a read error. This chain links TRBV11-2 with TRBJ1-1; D not certain. The CDR3 is 10 amino acids. From germline, CDR1 is SGHAT and CDR2 FQNNGV. V gave up 6 bases and J gave up 11 bases, with 10 bases separating them. CDR3 region: CASRLSVAFF. DNA for the CDR3: TGTGCCAGCAGGCTCTCAGTGGCTTTCTTT.

This clonotype was recorded many times. This chain connects TRBV7-2 to TRBJ2-2; 8 bases map to TRBD1. The CDR3 consists of 15 residues. The J segment lost 0 bases and the V segment lost 5 bases, leaving 2 bases of the junction unmatched. The V gene's germline CDR1 is SGHTA and CDR2 FQGNSA. CDR3 bases: TGTGCCAGCAGCAAGGACAGGGCGAACACCGGGGAGCTGTTTTTT. Its protein is CASSKDRANTGELFF. Filled out from reference TRBV7-2 and TRBJ2-2, the complete variable domain reads GAGVSQSPSNKVTEKGKDVELRCDPISGHTALYWYRQSLGQGLEFLIYFQGNSAPDKSGLPSDRFSAERTGGSVSTLTIQRTQQEDSAVYLCASSKDRANTGELFFGEGSRLTVL.

This clonotype has more than one count but fewer than ten. This rearrangement joins TRBV10-1 to TRBJ2-7, with TRBD1 matching over 7 bases. This CDR3 region has 11 residues. Trimming took 9 bases from V and 4 from J; bases not matched to a gene: 3. Germline assignment: CDR1 WNHNN and CDR2 SYGVQD (reference sequence). The CDR3 region has the DNA TGCGCCAGAGACAGGGAGTACGAGCAGTACTTC. Translation: CARDREYEQYF.

This clonotype was counted at least ten times. The chain links TRBV24-1 to TRBJ1-5; D might be TRBD1 (6 bases). From germline, CDR1 is KGHDR and CDR2 SFDVKD. V lost 9 bases, J lost 4 bases, and 15 bases lay in between. CDR3 length: 14 residues. The CDR3 sequence is CATPLRTDNQPQHF. The CDR3, as DNA: TGTGCCACCCCCTTACGGACAGATAATCAGCCCCAGCATTTT.

The V and J genes are TRBV9 and TRBJ2-5, with 8 bases aligning to TRBD2. Trimming took 2 bases from V and 2 from J; bases not matched to a gene: 5. The CDR3 covers 15 residues. Germline CDR1 and CDR2: SGDLS and YYNGEE. As DNA, the CDR3 is TGTGCCAGCAGCGTTAGCGGGACAATTCAAGAGACCCAGTACTTC. It is translated as CASSVSGTIQETQYF.